The next 31 T cell receptor beta chains were all read from a single sample in a study of identical twins. TCRdb re-analysed the 5' RACE reads in MiXCR, keeping a single row per CDR3 protein. Of more than 1.5 million distinct CDR3 sequences in the sample, around 33% were seen once. Sequenced input: cord blood. Receptors originate from a newborn girl in good health.

The gene calls are TRBV7-9 and TRBJ2-3; a possible D gene is TRBD1 (6 bases). Germline loops: CDR1 SEHNR, CDR2 FQNEAQ (reference sequence). The CDR3 has 15 residues. Trimming pared 5 bases from V and 4 bases from J, leaving 16 bases between. The CDR3 here is CASSPRQVTPDTQYF. The CDR3 region has the DNA TGTGCCAGCAGCCCCCGACAGGTCACCCCAGATACGCAGTATTTT.

The genes are TRBV7-8 and TRBJ2-1; D call uncertain. The CDR3 length is 14 residues. Trimming stripped 2 bases from V and 4 bases from J, with 9 bases between. Germline loops: CDR1 SGHVS, CDR2 FQNEAQ. The CDR3 loop is CASSLLTQYNEQFF. The DNA for the CDR3 is TGTGCCAGCAGCTTATTAACACAGTACAATGAGCAGTTCTTC.

The chain couples TRBV6-1 to TRBJ1-4; D is perhaps TRBD1 (5 bases). The CDR3 is 16 amino acids. V was cut by 0 bases and J by 8 bases, with 16 bases left in between. Germline CDR1 MNHNS, CDR2 SASEGT. CDR3 DNA: TGTGCCAGCAGTGAAGCTGTGTGGGGGACGAAGGAAAAACTGTTTTTT. Its translation is CASSEAVWGTKEKLFF.

The V call is TRBV12-3 or TRBV12-4, the J call TRBJ1-6; D is possibly TRBD1 (6 bases). CDR3 length: 15 amino acids. Trimming took off 5 bases at V and 9 bases at J, with 17 bases between the two ends. The CDR3 DNA is TGTGCCAGCAGTCCAAGGGGACAACCAAGTTCACCCCTCCACTTT. This encodes CASSPRGQPSSPLHF.

A few counts support this clonotype. The chain recombines TRBV29-1 with TRBJ2-5; the D gene is possibly TRBD1 (6 bases). V was shortened by 4 bases and J by 5 bases, with 14 bases between the two germline ends. In germline, CDR1 is SQVTM, CDR2 ANQGSEA. CDR3 length: 13 residues. The CDR3 DNA reads TGCAGCGTTGGGCCAGGGGTAGTGGAGACCCAGTACTTC. This codes for CSVGPGVVETQYF.

This chain links TRBV24-1 with TRBJ2-3, with D perhaps matching TRBD1 or TRBD2 (5 bases each). Trimming pared 3 bases from V and 4 bases from J, leaving 19 bases between. The CDR3 has 17 amino acids. Germline CDR1 reads KGHDR; CDR2 reads SFDVKD. The chain's CDR3 is CATSDPRTDRGADTQYF. DNA of the CDR3: TGTGCCACCAGTGATCCCCGGACTGACAGAGGCGCAGATACGCAGTATTTT.

The rearrangement links TRBV20-1 to TRBJ2-1; TRBD2 might be the D (6 bases). The V gene's germline CDR1 is DFQATT and CDR2 SNEGSKA (reference sequence). V lost 6 bases, J lost 8 bases, and 23 bases lay in between. This CDR3 is built from 15 residues. The CDR3, as DNA: TGCAGTGCCAACCGACTAGACTTGGCTACATATGAGCAGTTCTTC. Encoded protein: CSANRLDLATYEQFF.

The chain links TRBV28 to TRBJ2-1; no reliable D call. V shed 2 bases and J shed 10 bases, with 15 bases lying between them. The CDR3 loop spans 14 amino acids. The germline V gene has CDR1 MDHEN and CDR2 SYDVKM. As DNA, the CDR3 is TGTGCCAGCAGTTTACGTTACCGAAGCGACGAGCAGTTCTTC. Translating it yields CASSLRYRSDEQFF.

About this clonotype: A read error may produce the germline difference seen at one junction end. The chain employs TRBV5-4 and TRBJ1-1, with D maybe TRBD1 (6 bases). Germline V gives CDR1 SGHNT, CDR2 YYREEE (reference sequence). This CDR3 has 13 amino acids. The CDR3 nucleotides read TGTGCCAGCAGGGTAAGGGGGAACACTCAAGCTTTCTTT. Its translation: CASRVRGNTQAFF.

The rearrangement uses TRBV20-1 and TRBJ2-1; 7 positions agree with TRBD2. Germline V gene sequence: CDR1 DFQATT, CDR2 SNEGSKA (reference sequence). The length of the CDR3 is 18 residues. The junction had 12 bases not matched to a gene; V was cut back by 0 bases and J by 1 base. The CDR3 sequence is CSARDPIRTSGSYNEQFF. The DNA of the CDR3 is TGCAGTGCTAGAGACCCAATCAGGACTAGTGGTTCCTACAATGAGCAGTTCTTC.

The chain employs TRBV3-1 and TRBJ2-5; D is unresolved. From germline, CDR1 is LGHDT and CDR2 YNNKEL (reference sequence). The ends were cut back, 0 bases at V and 11 bases at J, with 10 bases in the middle. The CDR3 contains 12 residues. The CDR3 region is CASSQDRMKQYF. Here the CDR3 DNA reads TGTGCCAGCAGCCAAGACCGAATGAAGCAGTACTTC.

The genes are TRBV4-1 and TRBJ2-3; weak D call: TRBD2 (5 bases). The CDR3 consists of 15 residues. V dropped 1 base and J dropped 5 bases, with 13 bases sitting between them. Germline V gene data show CDR1 as MGHRA and CDR2 as YSYEKL. DNA for the CDR3: TGCGCCAGCAGCCAAGTAGTCCTAGGAGGAGATACGCAGTATTTT. This gives the protein CASSQVVLGGDTQYF.

The rearrangement links TRBV30 to TRBJ2-5; 9 nucleotides line up with TRBD2. The junction had 9 bases not matched to a gene; V was cut back by 0 bases and J by 1 base. This CDR3 comprises 17 residues. CDR1 and CDR2 from the germline V gene are GTSNPN and SVGIG (reference sequence). CDR3 nucleotides: TGTGCCTGGAGTGTGGGATTGGTAGCGGGGGCCCAAGAGACCCAGTACTTC. This encodes CAWSVGLVAGAQETQYF.

Only a few counts were recorded for this clonotype. The chain combines TRBV10-3 with TRBJ1-6, with D maybe TRBD1 (6 bases). V was clipped by 4 bases and J by 6 bases, with 13 bases between them. The CDR3 consists of 15 residues. Germline V gene sequence: CDR1 ENHRY, CDR2 SYGVKD. CDR3 loop: CAISGNRAGNSPLHF. CDR3 sequence (DNA): TGTGCCATCAGTGGAAACAGGGCTGGTAATTCACCCCTCCACTTT.

The DNA of the CDR3 is TGTGCCAGCAATTCTGGAGTAGGCGAGCAGTACTTC. As protein: CASNSGVGEQYF. The chain combines TRBV6-6 with TRBJ2-4; D is undetermined. The DNA end favors TRBJ2-7, so the J call may be wrong. Germline CDR1 is MNHNY and CDR2 is SVGAGI (reference sequence). This CDR3 comprises 12 residues.

The chain links TRBV7-2 to TRBJ2-7, with unresolved D. Per the germline V gene, CDR1 is SGHTA and CDR2 is FQGNSA. The CDR3 runs 13 residues. The V end was cut by 5 bases, the J end by 4 bases, with 12 bases between. This chain's CDR3 is CASSRTSIYEQYF. The DNA of the CDR3 is TGTGCCAGCAGCCGAACCTCTATATACGAGCAGTACTTC.

This clonotype was counted between two and nine times. This rearrangement joins TRBV20-1 to TRBJ2-1, with a tentative D call TRBD2 (6 bases). V was pared by 3 bases and J by 0 bases, with 12 bases between. The CDR3 runs 15 residues. The germline CDR1 and CDR2 sequences are DFQATT and SNEGSKA (reference sequence). The CDR3 nucleotides are TGCAGTGCTAGTGACGGGAGTGGCTCCTACAATGAGCAGTTCTTC. Its translation is CSASDGSGSYNEQFF.

V and J are TRBV10-3 and TRBJ2-3; D call uncertain. The CDR3 runs to 14 residues. Trimming cost V 2 bases and J 5 bases, with 11 bases left between them. CDR1 is ENHRY and CDR2 is SYGVKD in the germline V gene. As DNA, the CDR3 is TGTGCCATCAGTGAGGGGCTCGAATTAGATACGCAGTATTTT. This translates into CAISEGLELDTQYF.

This sequence joins TRBV30 and TRBJ1-2; the match to TRBD1 covers 7 bases. The V and J ends lost 3 bases and 8 bases, in that order; junction bases with no gene match: 12. CDR1 and CDR2 (germline): GTSNPN, SVGIG (reference sequence). The CDR3 is made up of 14 amino acids. The CDR3 coding sequence is TGTGCCTGGAGGCTAGGGGGCTCCGCGAGAGGCTACACCTTC. This codes for CAWRLGGSARGYTF.

The chain is built from TRBV4-1 and TRBJ2-7, with TRBD2 identical over 11 bases. V lost 0 bases and J lost 7; bases outside the gene matches: 17. The CDR3 has 19 amino acids. The germline gives CDR1 MGHRA, CDR2 YSYEKL. The CDR3 coding sequence is TGCGCCAGCAGCCAAGAACCTCCTAGCGGGGGGAGATATTACAATGAGCAGTACTTC. This translates into CASSQEPPSGGRYYNEQYF.

CDR3 loop: CSAIGLAVSYNEQFF. Here the CDR3 DNA reads TGCAGTGCTATAGGACTAGCGGTTTCCTACAATGAGCAGTTCTTC. This chain joins TRBV20-1 and TRBJ2-1, with 10 bases that match TRBD2. CDR3 size: 15 residues. With V trimmed by 4 bases and J by 1 base, 4 bases remained unmatched. Germline assignment: CDR1 DFQATT and CDR2 SNEGSKA (reference sequence).

This chain joins TRBV14 and TRBJ2-7; D is possibly TRBD1 (6 bases). Germline V CDR1 and CDR2: SGHDN, FVKESK. The CDR3 consists of 15 residues. Trimming shortened V by 1 base and J by 3 bases, and 13 bases separated the two germline ends. CDR3 coding DNA: TGTGCCAGCAGCCAAGTGCCAGGGGTTGGCTACGAGCAGTACTTC. It is translated as CASSQVPGVGYEQYF. Complete variable domain (other parts from reference TRBV14 and TRBJ2-7): EAGVTQFPSHSVIEKGQTVTLRCDPISGHDNLYWYRRVMGKEIKFLLHFVKESKQDESGMPNNRFLAERTGGTYSTLKVQPAELEDSGVYFCASSQVPGVGYEQYFGPGTRLTVT.

This chain links TRBV2 with TRBJ2-2; perhaps TRBD2 as D (5 bases). The CDR3 covers 15 residues. V was shortened by 3 bases and J by 0 bases, with 8 bases between the two germline ends. Germline CDR1 SNHLY, CDR2 FYNNEI. CDR3 amino acids: CASSDERANTGELFF. The DNA of the CDR3 is TGTGCCAGCAGTGACGAGAGGGCGAACACCGGGGAGCTGTTTTTT. Drawing the rest from reference TRBV2 and TRBJ2-2, the complete variable domain is EPEVTQTPSHQVTQMGQEVILRCVPISNHLYFYWYRQILGQKVEFLVSFYNNEISEKSEIFDDQFSVERPDGSNFTLKIRSTKLEDSAMYFCASSDERANTGELFFGEGSRLTVL.

The V call is TRBV20-1, the J call TRBJ2-3; D is perhaps TRBD2 (5 bases). V lost 1 base and J 7 bases, leaving 15 bases between the germline ends. CDR1 is DFQATT, CDR2 SNEGSKA, per germline (reference sequence). This CDR3 region has 14 residues. The chain's CDR3 is CSARVAGEGYTQYF. The CDR3 nucleotides read TGCAGTGCTAGAGTTGCAGGCGAGGGATATACGCAGTATTTT.

A few counts support this clonotype. J is TRBJ2-1 and V is TRBV4-2, with 11 bases matching TRBD2. CDR3 length: 17 residues. CDR1 and CDR2 from the germline V gene are LGHNA and YNFKEQ. V trimming: 3 bases; J trimming: 0 bases; junction bases outside the gene matches: 4. Here the CDR3 DNA reads TGTGCCAGCAGCCACGGACTAGCGGGTAGCTCCTACAATGAGCAGTTCTTC. This encodes CASSHGLAGSSYNEQFF.

This clonotype was counted at least ten times. The J gene is TRBJ2-7, the V gene TRBV28; D is uncertain. From germline, CDR1 is MDHEN and CDR2 SYDVKM. Trimming stripped 6 bases from V and 2 bases from J, with 8 bases between. The CDR3 consists of 12 residues. This CDR3 is CASSFRPYEQYF. The CDR3 nucleotides read TGTGCCAGCAGCTTTCGCCCCTACGAGCAGTACTTC.

V gene TRBV28 combines with J gene TRBJ1-5; 7 nucleotides line up with TRBD1. CDR1 MDHEN and CDR2 SYDVKM come from the germline V gene. V lost 4 bases, J lost 4 bases, and 4 bases stayed unmatched. The CDR3 covers 14 residues. The CDR3 nucleotides read TGTGCCAGCAGTTGGGACAGTTCTAATCAGCCCCAGCATTTT. It is translated as CASSWDSSNQPQHF.

The chain is built from TRBV6-4 and TRBJ2-1, with 10 bases aligning to TRBD2. This CDR3 spans 16 amino acids. V lost 2 bases and J lost 2; bases outside the gene matches: 3. Germline CDR1 reads MRHNA; CDR2 reads SNTAGT. The CDR3 nucleotides are TGTGCCAGCAGTGACGCCGGGACTAGCGCCTACAATGAGCAGTTCTTC. Amino acids: CASSDAGTSAYNEQFF.

This clonotype occurred a few times. The chain couples TRBV20-1 to TRBJ2-1; D is unclear. V lost 5 bases and J lost 0, with 8 bases in between. Germline-derived CDR1 and CDR2 are DFQATT and SNEGSKA (reference sequence). The CDR3 spans 13 residues. In DNA form, the CDR3 reads TGCAGTGCTTCTATTCCCTCCTACAATGAGCAGTTCTTC. Amino acid sequence: CSASIPSYNEQFF.

The chain employs TRBV15 and TRBJ2-1; 13 bases are a match to TRBD2. The V segment lost 3 bases and the J segment 6 bases; nucleotides outside the gene matches: 14. Germline CDR1 is LNHNV and CDR2 is YYDKDF (reference sequence). The CDR3 is made up of 19 amino acids. CDR3 in amino acids: CATSSYLPAGLAGRNEQFF. The CDR3 DNA reads as TGTGCCACCAGCAGCTATCTTCCCGCGGGACTAGCGGGACGCAATGAGCAGTTCTTC.

The rearrangement joins TRBV4-2 to TRBJ2-7, with D possibly matching TRBD2 (6 bases). This CDR3 has 16 residues. Per the germline V gene, CDR1 is LGHNA and CDR2 is YNFKEQ. The V end lost 1 base, the J end lost 1 base, and 14 bases lay between the germline ends. DNA for the CDR3: TGTGCCAGCAGCCAAGTTTGGCGGGGTTCTTCCTACGAGCAGTACTTC. Translating gives CASSQVWRGSSYEQYF.